The entry below describes one T cell receptor beta chain. Germline V gene lookup returns CDR1 MGHDK and CDR2 SYGVNS. The junction had 20 bases not matched to a gene; V was cut back by 1 base and J by 14 bases. The CDR3 is 18 amino acids. The source material, RNA transcripts, was used to amplify TCR beta CDR3 regions. Primed by the HTBI set, a first-round RT-PCR was run on the TCR CDR3. One entry per CDR3 protein results from TCRdb running MiXCR on the multiplex PCR reads. Of 600,000 or so distinct CDR3 sequences listed, around 14% are singletons. This entry comes from a study of T cells in Graves' hyperthyroidism and ophthalmopathy.

This TCR was sampled from a woman aged 18-29 years with Graves' ophthalmopathy. The sequenced sample consisted of blood. The rearrangement joins TRBV25-1 to TRBJ1-6, with 7 bases aligning to TRBD1. The CDR3 sequence: CASSELSEGAIPVGALHF. The CDR3 DNA sequence: TGTGCCAGCAGTGAATTGTCGGAGGGGGCGATCCCCGTGGGGGCCCTCCACTTT.